This TCR beta chain derives from a study of OX40 agonist ivuxolimab in advanced cancers. Study information: Earlier treatment with anti-PD-1, anti-PD-L1 or anti-CTLA-4 was permitted, and about 40% had received some.

This clone was seen only once. The antigen is undetermined. Produced via immunoSEQ multiplex PCR; TCRdb's table is partial and in-frame only. This sample has approximately 25,000 clones, with approximately 90% found just once. Looked up from germline, CDR1 is SGHVS and CDR2 is FNYEAQ. The length of the CDR3 is 19 residues. V lost 0 bases to trimming and J lost 6 bases; unmatched junction nucleotides: 10. Study-wide results and limits: There was clonal expansion of CD4+ and CD8+ blood T cells by week 6 at 0.1 to 3.0 mg/kg.

Sequenced material: CD4+ or CD8+ T cells sorted from blood, taken in a trial of the OX40 agonist ivuxolimab. The TCR sequence derives from an adult with an advanced solid tumor such as melanoma, head and neck, liver or kidney cancer. V usage is TRBV7-6 and J usage is TRBJ2-3, with 15 bases that match TRBD2. As DNA, the CDR3 is TGTGCCAGCAGCTTAGCGCGGGGACTAGCGGGGGGCGTCCGTGATACGCAGTATTTT. This sequence encodes CASSLARGLAGGVRDTQYF.